This TCR beta chain was obtained from a study of cytomegalovirus exposure and HLA in healthy donors. Study results and caveats: CMV serostatus was the only recorded immune exposure for donors. Analyses of presence and absence presupposed an approximately uniform sequencing depth across donors. The authors reported that TCR beta sequences could predict HLA-A and HLA-B alleles. These predictions were accurate for most subjects in the first cohort. Researchers left out some V segments, among them TRBV6-2 and TRBV6-3, as indistinguishable.

The PCR employed 60 Vbeta primers together with 13 Jbeta primers. The repertoire was sequenced with immunoSEQ multiplex PCR; TCRdb's copy has only in-frame clones and lacks some. Among about 96,000 clones listed, 65% to 80% were seen once. Concerning this clone itself: Its antigen is undetermined.

The CDR3 contains 12 residues. Trimming removed 0 bases at V and 7 bases at J, with 7 bases between. CDR1 and CDR2 (germline): SNHLY, FYNNEI. The sequence derives from a female donor in good health and CMV-seropositive. Sequencing used PBMCs. The chain uses TRBV2 and TRBJ2-7; no firm D call. The CDR3 DNA follows: TGTGCCAGCAGTGAAGCGCGGCGTGAGCAGTACTTC. This translates into CASSEARREQYF.